Listed here are 20 T cell receptor beta chains from one sample, sequenced in a study of T cells in Graves' hyperthyroidism and ophthalmopathy. Amplified TCR beta CDR3 regions derived from RNA transcripts. HTBI primers drove first-round RT-PCR of the TCR CDR3. TCRdb independently ran MiXCR on the multiplex PCR reads; one entry per CDR3 protein. The data hold some 380,000 distinct CDR3 sequences, with around an eighth observed a single time. The specimen sequenced was blood. Receptors were obtained from a man in his thirties or forties with Graves' hyperthyroidism that later progressed to Graves' ophthalmopathy.

The chain uses TRBV18 and TRBJ1-1; D not resolved. The CDR3 runs 13 residues. V dropped 9 bases and J dropped 5 bases, with 16 bases sitting between them. Germline V gene data show CDR1 as KGHSH and CDR2 as LQKENI. In DNA, the CDR3 is TGTGCCAGATCCACCACCCGGGAGACTGAAGCTTTCTTT. This gives the protein CARSTTRETEAFF.

Written as DNA, the CDR3 is TGCAGCGCCACTACCTCTACCTACGGCGAGCAGTACTTC. Translated: CSATTSTYGEQYF. The rearrangement joins TRBV29-1 to TRBJ2-7; no definite D call. Trimming removed 7 bases at V and 6 bases at J, with 19 bases between. This CDR3 is built from 13 residues. CDR1 is SQVTM, CDR2 ANQGSEA, per germline.

This clonotype was observed a few times. This chain uses TRBV7-2 with TRBJ2-1, with D perhaps given as TRBD1 or TRBD2 (5 bases each). V lost 3 bases and J lost 7, with 13 bases in between. Germline values: CDR1 SGHTA, CDR2 FQGNSA. This CDR3 spans 14 amino acids. CDR3 in amino acids: CASSLRARENEQFF. The CDR3 region has the DNA TGTGCCAGCAGCTTGCGGGCCAGGGAAAATGAGCAGTTCTTC.

In its sample, this clonotype was seen many times. The chain employs TRBV7-2 and TRBJ2-7, with 7 bases matching TRBD2. Trimming removed 4 bases from V and 6 bases from J; junction bases left unmatched: 9. In germline, CDR1 is SGHTA, CDR2 FQGNSA. The CDR3 runs 14 residues. This CDR3 is CASSSQRLAGEQYF. The CDR3 DNA sequence: TGTGCCAGCAGCTCCCAACGACTAGCAGGCGAGCAGTACTTC.

The chain recombines TRBV5-4 with TRBJ2-1; D remains ambiguous. CDR1 is SGHNT and CDR2 is YYREEE in the germline V gene (reference sequence). This CDR3 has 14 residues. The V end was cut by 1 base, the J end by 0 bases, with 5 bases between. This chain's CDR3 is CASSLLGSYNEQFF. As DNA, the CDR3 is TGTGCCAGCAGCTTGCTGGGCTCCTACAATGAGCAGTTCTTC.

This clonotype was recorded at least ten times. This may be a read error, as it is one base from a much larger clone. This sequence joins TRBV27 and TRBJ1-1, with D unresolved. Trimming pared 1 base from V and 1 base from J, leaving 7 bases between. This CDR3 has 14 residues. Germline V gene sequence: CDR1 MNHEY, CDR2 SMNVEV (reference sequence). The chain's CDR3 is CASSLWVGNTEAFF. The DNA for the CDR3 is TGTGCCAGCAGTTTATGGGTGGGGAACACTGAAGCTTTCTTT.

This clonotype was seen at least ten times. The rearrangement joins TRBV7-3 to TRBJ2-2; 9 nucleotides match TRBD2. The germline gives CDR1 SGHTA, CDR2 FQGTGA. V lost 6 bases, J lost 7 bases, and 9 bases stayed unmatched. The CDR3 has 15 amino acids. CDR3 amino acids: CASSSSGVYGGELFF. The CDR3 DNA sequence: TGTGCCAGCAGTTCTAGCGGGGTTTACGGCGGGGAGCTGTTTTTT.

In this sample, this clonotype turned up many times. The chain combines TRBV2 with TRBJ2-5, with TRBD1 as a possible D gene (5 bases). V was cut by 4 bases and J by 2 bases, with 14 bases left in between. CDR3 length: 15 residues. CDR1 is SNHLY and CDR2 is FYNNEI in the germline V gene. CDR3 DNA sequence: TGTGCCAGCAGTGCTTGGGGCAGGGCGCAAGAGACCCAGTACTTC. It encodes CASSAWGRAQETQYF.

V gene TRBV5-1 combines with J gene TRBJ2-1; the D gene could be TRBD1 or TRBD2 (5 bases each). The length of the CDR3 is 15 residues. Germline CDR1 is SGHRS and CDR2 is YFSETQ. Trimming took off 3 bases at V and 1 base at J, with 11 bases between the two ends. In nucleotides, the CDR3 is TGCGCCAGCAGCTGGGACGGTAGTTCCTACAATGAGCAGTTCTTC. Translated, it gives CASSWDGSSYNEQFF. The full variable domain, rest sourced from reference TRBV5-1 and TRBJ2-1, is KAGVTQTPRYLIKTRGQQVTLSCSPISGHRSVSWYQQTPGQGLQFLFEYFSETQRNKGNFPGRFSGRQFSNSRSEMNVSTLELGDSALYLCASSWDGSSYNEQFFGPGTRLTVL.

Ten or more counts support this clonotype. The chain links TRBV15 to TRBJ2-1, with 10 bases that match TRBD2. The V gene end was trimmed by 5 bases and the J gene end by 10 bases; junction bases not matched to a gene: 8. The germline V gene encodes CDR1 LNHNV and CDR2 YYDKDF (reference sequence). The CDR3 totals 14 residues. Here the CDR3 DNA reads TGTGCCACCAGCCAAAAGCGGGGGGGCGTCGAGCAGTTCTTC. Its translation is CATSQKRGGVEQFF.

At least ten counts were recorded for this clonotype. The conserved final phenylalanine or tryptophan is absent from the CDR3, which likely points to a read error. V is TRBV2 and J is TRBJ1-1; the match to TRBD1 covers 7 bases. The CDR3 is made up of 16 amino acids. V trimming: 4 bases; J trimming: 1 base; junction bases outside the gene matches: 9. The germline V gene has CDR1 SNHLY and CDR2 FYNNEI. DNA of the CDR3: TGTGCCAGCAGTGTCCACCCTAACAGGGGGAACACTGAAGCTTTCCTT. Its translation is CASSVHPNRGNTEAFL.

This clonotype was seen repeatedly, ten times or more. The chain joins TRBV28 to TRBJ1-1; the D is unclear. CDR3 size: 14 residues. Germline V gene lookup returns CDR1 MDHEN and CDR2 SYDVKM. Trimming took off 3 bases at V and 1 base at J, with 9 bases between the two ends. CDR3: CASSFFYGNTEAFF. As DNA, the CDR3 is TGTGCCAGCAGTTTTTTTTATGGGAACACTGAAGCTTTCTTT.

This clonotype has just a few counts. The chain is built from TRBV19 and TRBJ1-5; D ambiguous. The CDR3 length is 15 residues. The germline V gene has CDR1 LNHDA and CDR2 SQIVND (reference sequence). Trimming took off 3 bases at V and 3 bases at J, with 12 bases between the two ends. This CDR3 is CASSILGLNNQPQHF. CDR3 DNA: TGTGCCAGTAGTATTCTTGGACTGAACAATCAGCCCCAGCATTTT. The whole variable domain, remainder taken from reference TRBV19 and TRBJ1-5, is DGGITQSPKYLFRKEGQNVTLSCEQNLNHDAMYWYRQDPGQGLRLIYYSQIVNDFQKGDIAEGYSVSREKKESFPLTVTSAQKNPTAFYLCASSILGLNNQPQHFGDGTRLSIL.

The rearrangement joins TRBV9 to TRBJ2-7, with 8 positions matching TRBD1. Germline V lookup: CDR1 SGDLS, CDR2 YYNGEE. The CDR3 is 15 amino acids. Unmatched junction bases numbered 3, after V lost 0 bases and J lost 1 base. The CDR3 loop reads CASSVGTGLSYEQYF. The CDR3 region has the DNA TGTGCCAGCAGCGTAGGGACAGGGCTTTCCTACGAGCAGTACTTC.

In this sample, this clonotype turned up a few times. The CDR3 DNA is TGTGCCAGCAGCCCCCGGACAGGGCTGTATTCAGACGGAGATACGCAGTATTTT. It is translated as CASSPRTGLYSDGDTQYF. The J gene is TRBJ2-3, the V gene TRBV7-9, with 8 bases fitting TRBD1. With V trimmed by 5 bases and J by 5 bases, 18 bases remained unmatched. The germline V gene encodes CDR1 SEHNR and CDR2 FQNEAQ (reference sequence). CDR3 size: 18 residues.

In the case of this clonotype: This sequence may be a read error, since a much larger clone differs from it by one base. The genes are TRBV7-2 and TRBJ1-2; 12 nucleotides align to TRBD1. The CDR3 consists of 17 residues. CDR1 is SGHTA and CDR2 is FQGNSA in the germline V gene. CDR3 bases: TGTGTCAGCAGCTTTAGAGCCCCGGGACAGGGGGCGGTTGGCTACACCTTC. Protein sequence: CVSSFRAPGQGAVGYTF.

V gene TRBV20-1 combines with J gene TRBJ2-1, with 9 positions matching TRBD2. V lost 5 bases to trimming and J lost 0 bases; unmatched junction nucleotides: 11. The length of the CDR3 is 17 residues. The germline V gene has CDR1 DFQATT and CDR2 SNEGSKA (reference sequence). The DNA for the CDR3 is TGCAGTGCTTTACTACGCGGGGGGGCCGGCTCCTACAATGAGCAGTTCTTC. Translated: CSALLRGGAGSYNEQFF.

Regarding this clonotype: A much bigger clone sits one base away, suggesting this may be a read error. V gene TRBV11-2 combines with J gene TRBJ2-7, with D tentatively TRBD1 or TRBD2 (5 bases each). V lost 2 bases and J 2 bases, leaving 13 bases between the germline ends. The length of the CDR3 is 15 residues. The V gene's germline CDR1 is SGHAT and CDR2 FQNNGV. The CDR3 reads CASSLTLRGAYEQYF. The CDR3 coding sequence is TGTGCCAGCAGCTTAACTCTTCGGGGCGCCTACGAGCAGTACTTC.

This clonotype was detected once. The rearrangement links TRBV5-4 to TRBJ2-6, with TRBD1 identical over 7 bases. With V trimmed by 4 bases and J by 2 bases, 3 bases remained unmatched. CDR1 and CDR2 (germline): SGHNT, YYREEE (reference sequence). The length of the CDR3 is 15 residues. The CDR3 loop is CASSATGTGANVLTF. The CDR3 bases are TGTGCCAGCAGCGCGACAGGGACTGGGGCCAACGTCCTGACTTTC.

This clonotype was detected many times. The V gene is TRBV7-8, the J gene TRBJ2-1; 8 nucleotides line up with TRBD2. CDR1 and CDR2 (germline): SGHVS, FQNEAQ. The ends lost 7 bases at V and 4 bases at J; junction bases unmatched: 12. The CDR3 extends over 16 amino acids. The DNA for the CDR3 is TGTGCCAGCAACGAGCGGGGGTACCCCCATTACAATGAGCAGTTCTTC. Translation: CASNERGYPHYNEQFF.